Here is one T cell receptor beta chain with its context. No antigen is known for it. Time point: week 35, safety follow-up. Every vaccination contained 300 ug of the mutant IDH1 20-mer peptide and was paired with topical imiquimod. The data were obtained in a study of a mutant IDH1 vaccine in newly diagnosed glioma. Study as a whole: Patients were started on vaccination 4-6 weeks after radiotherapy alone, or with temozolomide cycles. Weeks 35 and 47 hosted visits V12 and V13, respectively.

The repertoire was sequenced with immunoSEQ multiplex PCR; TCRdb's copy has only in-frame clones and lacks some. Here the sample spans about 50,000 clones, around 94% being singletons. CDR3 size: 14 residues. V was trimmed by 2 bases and J by 8 bases, leaving 15 bases between them. The germline V gene encodes CDR1 PRHDT and CDR2 FYEKMQ (reference sequence). The sequence came from a man aged 45-60 years with glioma. The genes are TRBV13 and TRBJ1-2; unclear D gene. The specimen was PBMCs, collected from a glioma patient whose treatment included an IDH1 peptide vaccine. The CDR3 reads CASSLTGTGGGYTF. The CDR3 region has the DNA TGTGCCAGCAGCTTAACGGGAACGGGAGGAGGCTACACCTTC.